A single sample is the source of the 29 T cell receptor beta chains below, sequenced in a study of blood T cell repertoires in COVID-19. The method was immunoSEQ multiplex PCR; TCRdb's version includes in-frame clones alone and lacks a portion of them. The table lists 75,000 to 95,000 clones, around 72% of them singletons. The specimen sequenced was peripheral blood. Source of these receptors: a man in his sixties or seventies with COVID-19, enrolled during active disease.

V usage is TRBV29-1 and J usage is TRBJ1-1; D perhaps matches TRBD1 (6 bases). Germline lookup yields CDR1 SQVTM and CDR2 ANQGSEA. The CDR3 covers 12 residues. Between the trimmed V and J ends, which lost 7 bases and 0 bases, there was a span of 9 bases. The CDR3 bases are TGCAGCGCCGACAGGATGAACACTGAAGCTTTCTTT. This translates into CSADRMNTEAFF.

The chain couples TRBV13 to TRBJ2-7; TRBD2 agrees at 8 bases. J was trimmed by 2 bases and V by 4 bases; bases with no gene match: 4. The CDR3 sequence is 14 residues long. Per germline, CDR1 PRHDT and CDR2 FYEKMQ (reference sequence). The CDR3 spells CASSSGGETYEQYF. The CDR3 DNA reads TGTGCCAGCAGCTCCGGGGGGGAAACCTACGAGCAGTACTTC.

The J gene is TRBJ2-3, the V gene TRBV6-2 or TRBV6-3, with D possibly TRBD1 on 6 matching bases. V shed 0 bases and J shed 2 bases, with 15 bases lying between them. Germline V gene lookup returns CDR1 MNHEY and CDR2 SVGEGT. CDR3 length equals 17 residues. The CDR3, as DNA: TGTGCCAGCAGTTACTCGAGGGCAGGGGACCCCACAGATACGCAGTATTTT. It specifies CASSYSRAGDPTDTQYF.

CDR3 nucleotides: TGTGCCAGCAGTGAAGCGCCCGCGACTAGCTACAACACCGGGGAGCTGTTTTTT. Protein product: CASSEAPATSYNTGELFF. This chain uses TRBV6-1 with TRBJ2-2, with 7 bases lining up with TRBD2. The CDR3 sequence is 18 residues long. Per the germline V gene, CDR1 is MNHNS and CDR2 is SASEGT. The junction had 9 bases not matched to a gene; V was cut back by 0 bases and J by 2 bases.

This clone is a singleton in its sample. This sequence joins TRBV2 and TRBJ2-1; a possible D gene is TRBD2 (5 bases). CDR1 and CDR2 from the germline V gene are SNHLY and FYNNEI. The V gene lost 8 bases and the J gene lost 0 bases, with 8 bases spanning the gap. This CDR3 comprises 13 residues. Here the CDR3 DNA reads TGTGCCAGCGGTCGGGACTCCTACAATGAGCAGTTCTTC. Protein: CASGRDSYNEQFF.

J is TRBJ1-2 and V is TRBV4-2; D not resolved. Germline V CDR1 and CDR2: LGHNA, YNFKEQ. The V and J ends lost 0 bases and 6 bases respectively, with 8 bases between them. There are 13 residues in the CDR3. CDR3 amino acids: CASSQDPRDGYTF. The CDR3 coding sequence is TGTGCCAGCAGCCAAGATCCCCGGGATGGCTACACCTTC.

The chain combines TRBV5-1 with TRBJ1-2; D unresolved. Between the trimmed V and J ends, which lost 4 bases and 7 bases, there was a span of 11 bases. The length of the CDR3 is 12 residues. CDR1 is SGHRS and CDR2 is YFSETQ in the germline V gene. In DNA, the CDR3 is TGCGCCAGCAGCGGGTCGAGGTTTGGCTACACCTTC. Protein sequence: CASSGSRFGYTF.

This chain connects TRBV28 to TRBJ1-2, with no clear D. Trimming left V 3 bases short and J 7 bases short, with 12 bases between. Germline CDR1 MDHEN, CDR2 SYDVKM. The CDR3 has 13 amino acids. The CDR3 here is CASSLTGSGGYTF. CDR3 bases: TGTGCCAGCAGTTTGACCGGGAGCGGTGGCTACACCTTC.

This clone was counted a few times. This sequence joins TRBV6-6 and TRBJ1-4; tentatively, D is TRBD1 (6 bases). The CDR3 is made up of 13 amino acids. The ends were cut back, 7 bases at V and 1 base at J, with 7 bases in the middle. Per the germline V gene, CDR1 is MNHNY and CDR2 is SVGAGI (reference sequence). The CDR3 spells CASKQGTNEKLFF. DNA of the CDR3: TGTGCCAGCAAACAGGGAACTAATGAAAAACTGTTTTTT.

This chain joins TRBV28 and TRBJ1-1, with 9 bases identical to TRBD1. Germline V gene lookup returns CDR1 MDHEN and CDR2 SYDVKM. V shed 5 bases, J shed 6 bases, and the junction held 10 bases outside the gene matches. The CDR3 consists of 15 residues. This CDR3 is CASSALNRGRPEAFF. The DNA for the CDR3 is TGTGCCAGCAGTGCCCTCAACAGGGGGCGACCTGAAGCTTTCTTT.

The chain joins TRBV9 to TRBJ2-1, with 13 bases aligning to TRBD2. This CDR3 comprises 16 residues. The germline V gene has CDR1 SGDLS and CDR2 YYNGEE. Trimming removed 4 bases from V and 3 bases from J; junction bases left unmatched: 4. The CDR3 nucleotides are TGTGCCAGCAGCCGCGGGACTAGCGGGGTCTACAATGAGCAGTTCTTC. Encoded protein: CASSRGTSGVYNEQFF.

The chain links TRBV2 to TRBJ2-5; D not certain. V lost 4 bases, J lost 2 bases, and 5 bases lay in between. The CDR3 length is 12 residues. The germline V gene encodes CDR1 SNHLY and CDR2 FYNNEI. The CDR3 protein is CASSASQETQYF. The DNA of the CDR3 is TGTGCCAGCAGTGCCTCTCAAGAGACCCAGTACTTC.

This clone was counted only a few times. The chain joins TRBV7-9 to TRBJ1-1, with TRBD1 matching 9 bases. This CDR3 contains 16 residues. Trimming at V came to 6 bases and at J to 0 bases, leaving 8 bases not matched to a gene. From germline, CDR1 is SEHNR and CDR2 FQNEAQ (reference sequence). This CDR3 reads CASSPGTGFMNTEAFF. CDR3 DNA: TGTGCCAGCAGTCCCGGGACAGGGTTCATGAACACTGAAGCTTTCTTT.

This chain joins TRBV7-3 and TRBJ2-3; TRBD2 aligns across 15 bases. Trimming cost V 4 bases and J 5 bases; bases outside gene matches: 7. CDR3 length: 17 residues. Per germline, CDR1 SGHTA and CDR2 FQGTGA. This chain's CDR3 is CASSSPGLAGGRDTQYF. As DNA, the CDR3 is TGTGCCAGCAGCTCTCCGGGACTAGCGGGAGGACGAGATACGCAGTATTTT.

The gene calls are TRBV4-2 and TRBJ1-1; D is unclear. Per germline, CDR1 LGHNA and CDR2 YNFKEQ. The V and J ends lost 0 bases and 0 bases respectively, with 8 bases between them. The CDR3 has 15 residues. CDR3 amino acids: CASSQERNLNTEAFF. DNA for the CDR3: TGTGCCAGCAGCCAAGAGCGTAATCTGAACACTGAAGCTTTCTTT.

V is TRBV9 and J is TRBJ2-3, with D possibly TRBD1 on 6 matching bases. This CDR3 spans 15 amino acids. CDR1 and CDR2 from the germline V gene are SGDLS and YYNGEE. V was shortened by 0 bases and J by 4 bases, with 12 bases between the two germline ends. In DNA form, the CDR3 reads TGTGCCAGCAGCGTAGAGGGGGTTTGGGCAGATACGCAGTATTTT. Translation: CASSVEGVWADTQYF.

V gene TRBV28 combines with J gene TRBJ2-7, with a possible D match to TRBD1 (6 bases). The CDR3 runs 11 residues. Germline assignment: CDR1 MDHEN and CDR2 SYDVKM. The germline V and J ends were trimmed by 6 bases and 6 bases, with 9 bases remaining between them. CDR3 coding DNA: TGTGCCAGCAGCTGGGGGCGCGAGCAGTACTTC. Its protein product is CASSWGREQYF.

The rearrangement joins TRBV12-3 or TRBV12-4 to TRBJ1-6; TRBD1 is a possible D gene (6 bases). The CDR3 length is 13 residues. Deletions cut 3 bases from V and 9 bases from J, with 9 bases between. CDR3 bases: TGTGCCAGCAGTTTCCACAGGGTTTCACCCCTCCACTTT. Translation: CASSFHRVSPLHF.

This clone was observed once. The rearrangement links TRBV19 to TRBJ2-7; 7 positions agree with TRBD1. CDR3 length: 15 residues. Trimming removed 5 bases from V and 2 bases from J; junction bases left unmatched: 9. The germline V gene has CDR1 LNHDA and CDR2 SQIVND (reference sequence). The CDR3 coding sequence is TGTGCCAGTAGTTCTCGGGACAGCTACACCTACGAGCAGTACTTC. It specifies CASSSRDSYTYEQYF.

The rearrangement joins TRBV7-2 to TRBJ2-4; 7 bases map to TRBD2. Germline CDR1 and CDR2: SGHTA and FQGNSA. This CDR3 spans 16 amino acids. V lost 1 base and J lost 9; bases outside the gene matches: 12. CDR3 amino acids: CASSLDWAGDRGIQYF. For the CDR3, the DNA is TGTGCCAGCAGCTTAGATTGGGCGGGAGATCGGGGCATTCAGTACTTC. The complete variable domain, with remaining parts taken from reference TRBV7-2 and TRBJ2-4, reads GAGVSQSPSNKVTEKGKDVELRCDPISGHTALYWYRQSLGQGLEFLIYFQGNSAPDKSGLPSDRFSAERTGGSVSTLTIQRTQQEDSAVYLCASSLDWAGDRGIQYFGAGTRLSVL.

The chain recombines TRBV19 with TRBJ1-3, with D possibly being TRBD1 (6 bases). The CDR3 loop spans 14 amino acids. The germline CDR1 and CDR2 sequences are LNHDA and SQIVND (reference sequence). The germline V and J ends were trimmed by 0 bases and 7 bases, with 10 bases remaining between them. CDR3 sequence (DNA): TGTGCCAGTAGTATAGACCGGACAGTCAACACCATATATTTT. This translates into CASSIDRTVNTIYF.

V is TRBV5-5 and J is TRBJ2-7; 8 bases are shared with TRBD1. This CDR3 is built from 14 residues. The J segment lost 3 bases and the V segment lost 4 bases, leaving 6 bases of the junction unmatched. Germline CDR1 reads SGHKS; CDR2 reads YYEKEE (reference sequence). The CDR3 region is CASSKDRVIYEQYF. CDR3 sequence (DNA): TGTGCCAGCAGCAAGGACAGGGTGATCTACGAGCAGTACTTC. Variable domain in full (rest from reference TRBV5-5 and TRBJ2-7): DAGVTQSPTHLIKTRGQQVTLRCSPISGHKSVSWYQQVLGQGPQFIFQYYEKEERGRGNFPDRFSARQFPNYSSELNVNALLLGDSALYLCASSKDRVIYEQYFGPGTRLTVT.

This clone was seen more than once but under ten times. The rearrangement uses TRBV4-2 and TRBJ2-6; 7 bases map to TRBD1. CDR3 length: 16 amino acids. Germline assignment: CDR1 LGHNA and CDR2 YNFKEQ. J was trimmed by 4 bases and V by 3 bases; bases with no gene match: 6. Here the CDR3 reads CASSQADRVGANVLTF. The CDR3 DNA reads as TGTGCCAGCAGCCAGGCTGACAGGGTCGGGGCCAACGTCCTGACTTTC.

V usage is TRBV13 and J usage is TRBJ2-1; 11 nucleotides align to TRBD2. This CDR3 has 16 residues. V gave up 1 base and J gave up 7 bases; unmatched junction bases: 6. Germline values: CDR1 PRHDT, CDR2 FYEKMQ (reference sequence). CDR3 sequence: CASSLDSGRVWNEQFF. CDR3 DNA sequence: TGTGCCAGCAGCTTAGATAGCGGGAGGGTCTGGAATGAGCAGTTCTTC.

V and J are TRBV7-2 and TRBJ2-3; a weak D match, TRBD1 (5 bases). Germline loops: CDR1 SGHTA, CDR2 FQGNSA. Trimming removed 5 bases at V and 6 bases at J, with 6 bases between. The CDR3 has 11 amino acids. CDR3 in amino acids: CASSRQDTQYF. For the CDR3, the DNA is TGTGCCAGCAGCCGACAGGATACGCAGTATTTT.

V usage is TRBV4-2 and J usage is TRBJ2-1; no clear D. This CDR3 is 15 amino acids long. The V and J ends lost 0 bases and 6 bases respectively, with 12 bases between them. Germline-derived CDR1 and CDR2 are LGHNA and YNFKEQ. DNA for the CDR3: TGTGCCAGCAGCCAAGATGTCCGGGTCACCAATGAGCAGTTCTTC. Amino acid sequence: CASSQDVRVTNEQFF.

The rearrangement joins TRBV4-3 to TRBJ1-5; TRBD1 matches at 7 bases. V lost 2 bases and J lost 1; bases outside the gene matches: 2. The CDR3 totals 15 residues. Looked up from germline, CDR1 is LGHNA and CDR2 is YSLEER. CDR3 sequence: CASSQTTGSNQPQHF. The CDR3 region has the DNA TGCGCCAGCAGCCAAACGACAGGGAGCAATCAGCCCCAGCATTTT.

The J gene is TRBJ1-1, the V gene TRBV5-4; 7 positions match TRBD1. Per the germline V gene, CDR1 is SGHNT and CDR2 is YYREEE (reference sequence). V trimming: 2 bases; J trimming: 4 bases; junction bases outside the gene matches: 8. The CDR3 has 15 amino acids. CDR3 in DNA: TGTGCCAGCAGCTTAGGGGGCGGCCTCCCCACTGAAGCTTTCTTT. Encoded protein: CASSLGGGLPTEAFF.

The chain combines TRBV11-2 with TRBJ2-7; 8 bases are shared with TRBD1. Germline V gives CDR1 SGHAT, CDR2 FQNNGV. The CDR3 consists of 15 residues. J gave up 1 base and V 6 bases, and 8 bases lay outside the gene matches. DNA of the CDR3: TGTGCCAGCAGGGCTCCGGGACAGGTGTCCTACGAGCAGTACTTC. It codes for CASRAPGQVSYEQYF.